A single sample gave rise to the 17 T cell receptor beta chains below, sequenced in a study of identical twins. MiXCR was run by TCRdb on the 5' RACE reads, yielding one entry per CDR3 protein. The sample includes around 690,000 distinct CDR3 sequences, about 20% of them seen just once. These data were likewise used in another study, on T cells expressing NK-cell markers.

Sequenced: PBMCs. Receptor source: a woman between 18 and 29 years old in good health.

The genes are TRBV20-1 and TRBJ1-5; tentative D call: TRBD1 (5 bases). CDR3 length equals 13 residues. Between the trimmed V and J ends, which lost 3 bases and 2 bases, there was a span of 8 bases. Germline loops: CDR1 DFQATT, CDR2 SNEGSKA (reference sequence). The CDR3 DNA reads as TGCAGTGCTAGCAGGGTTGGCAATCAGCCCCAGCATTTT. It specifies CSASRVGNQPQHF.

This clonotype was picked up many times. The chain carries TRBV7-2 and TRBJ1-5; D is undetermined. The V gene's germline CDR1 is SGHTA and CDR2 FQGNSA. Trimming removed 6 bases at V and 3 bases at J, with 6 bases between. There are 12 residues in the CDR3. CDR3 in DNA: TGTGCCAGCAGTACACTCAATCAGCCCCAGCATTTT. It specifies CASSTLNQPQHF.

The chain links TRBV4-2 to TRBJ1-4; D may be TRBD1 (5 bases). Germline CDR1 and CDR2: LGHNA and YNFKEQ. The length of the CDR3 is 16 residues. V gave up 7 bases and J gave up 6 bases, with 21 bases separating them. The CDR3 sequence: CASTPSRGSGDEKLFF. As DNA, the CDR3 is TGTGCCAGCACCCCAAGTCGGGGATCGGGGGATGAAAAACTGTTTTTT.

The chain employs TRBV7-9 and TRBJ2-7, with 12 bases lining up with TRBD2. This CDR3 is built from 16 residues. Germline V lookup: CDR1 SEHNR, CDR2 FQNEAQ (reference sequence). V was pared by 4 bases and J by 8 bases, with 12 bases of the junction left unmatched. The CDR3 region has the DNA TGTGCCAGCAGCTCCTCGTCGACTAGCGGGAGTCAGAAGCAGTACTTC. Its protein is CASSSSSTSGSQKQYF.

The chain uses TRBV6-1 and TRBJ1-3; TRBD1 might be the D (6 bases). V was pared by 8 bases and J by 0 bases, with 14 bases between. The germline V gene has CDR1 MNHNS and CDR2 SASEGT. This CDR3 is 15 amino acids long. CDR3 in DNA: TGTGCCAGCGGTGGACAGCCAGTCTCTGGAAACACCATATATTTT. Translated: CASGGQPVSGNTIYF.

V is TRBV7-9 and J is TRBJ2-1, with D uncertain. This CDR3 region has 15 residues. CDR1 SEHNR and CDR2 FQNEAQ come from the germline V gene (reference sequence). Trimming left V 1 base short and J 0 bases short, with 7 bases between. The CDR3 here is CASSLGQDSYNEQFF. In DNA, the CDR3 is TGTGCCAGCAGCTTAGGGCAAGACTCCTACAATGAGCAGTTCTTC.

This clonotype was detected ten times or more. The rearrangement links TRBV5-5 to TRBJ2-7; 7 bases line up with TRBD1. The V segment lost 2 bases and the J segment 7 bases; nucleotides outside the gene matches: 3. The CDR3 runs 12 residues. Germline lookup yields CDR1 SGHKS and CDR2 YYEKEE (reference sequence). As DNA, the CDR3 is TGTGCCAGCAGCTTTACAGGGGAGGAGCAGTACTTC. Amino acids: CASSFTGEEQYF.

This sequence joins TRBV29-1 and TRBJ2-5; D might be TRBD2 (6 bases). The CDR3 totals 14 residues. The V gene's germline CDR1 is SQVTM and CDR2 ANQGSEA. V lost 0 bases and J lost 5, with 13 bases in between. The CDR3 coding sequence is TGCAGCGTTGAAGATCGTACGGCGGGGGAGACCCAGTACTTC. This codes for CSVEDRTAGETQYF.

This clonotype was seen repeatedly, ten times or more. This chain links TRBV5-1 with TRBJ2-6, with D possibly being TRBD1 (6 bases). Trimming cost V 9 bases and J 1 base, with 17 bases left between them. Germline V CDR1 and CDR2: SGHRS, YFSETQ. The CDR3 has 16 amino acids. The CDR3 loop is CATLPGHTSGANVLTF. The CDR3 bases are TGCGCCACCTTGCCGGGACACACTTCTGGGGCCAACGTCCTGACTTTC.

V usage is TRBV20-1 and J usage is TRBJ2-1; D ambiguous. V shed 3 bases and J shed 7 bases, with 13 bases lying between them. CDR3 length equals 13 residues. Germline assignment: CDR1 DFQATT and CDR2 SNEGSKA (reference sequence). The CDR3 DNA reads TGCAGTGCTAGTCCCGGGCCCGATAATGAGCAGTTCTTC. Protein: CSASPGPDNEQFF.

The chain uses TRBV12-5 and TRBJ2-5; D may be TRBD2 (6 bases). Trimming removed 4 bases at V and 5 bases at J, with 17 bases between. Per germline, CDR1 LGHNT and CDR2 FRNRAP. The CDR3 extends over 15 amino acids. The DNA of the CDR3 is TGTGCTAGTGGTTCTCCCCCGGGACTGATCGAGACCCAGTACTTC. Protein: CASGSPPGLIETQYF.

The chain carries TRBV7-9 and TRBJ1-2; TRBD1 is a possible D gene (5 bases). Germline CDR1 and CDR2: SEHNR and FQNEAQ (reference sequence). The CDR3 has 11 residues. Deletions cut 8 bases from V and 8 bases from J, with 12 bases between. This chain's CDR3 is CASSEGEGYTF. The CDR3 DNA reads TGTGCCAGCTCGGAAGGGGAAGGCTACACCTTC. The full variable domain, in which reference TRBV7-9 and TRBJ1-2 provide the parts outside the CDR3, is DTGVSQNPRHKITKRGQNVTFRCDPISEHNRLYWYRQTLGQGPEFLTYFQNEAQLEKSRLLSDRFSAERPKGSFSTLEIQRTEQGDSAMYLCASSEGEGYTFGSGTRLTVV.

This clonotype was counted only a few times. CDR3 loop: CAISGTGTNSPLHF. CDR3 in DNA: TGTGCCATCAGTGGGACAGGGACAAATTCACCCCTCCACTTT. The chain employs TRBV10-3 and TRBJ1-6, with 8 nucleotides matching TRBD1. V lost 4 bases to trimming and J lost 7 bases; unmatched junction nucleotides: 3. The CDR3 contains 14 residues. Germline CDR1 reads ENHRY; CDR2 reads SYGVKD.

The CDR3 DNA reads TGCGCCAGCAGCCCGGGCGGACTCCAGCTGAACTACGAGCAGTACTTC. Encoded protein: CASSPGGLQLNYEQYF. J is TRBJ2-7 and V is TRBV5-1, with a weak D call TRBD2 (5 bases). There are 16 residues in the CDR3. CDR1 is SGHRS and CDR2 is YFSETQ in the germline V gene. Deletions cut 4 bases from V and 3 bases from J, with 20 bases between.

V is TRBV11-1 and J is TRBJ1-1, with a weak D call TRBD1 (5 bases). The CDR3 totals 14 residues. V was clipped by 3 bases and J by 1 base, with 9 bases between them. The germline CDR1 and CDR2 sequences are SGHAT and FQDESV (reference sequence). The CDR3 protein is CASSLLQANTEAFF. In DNA form, the CDR3 reads TGTGCCAGCAGCTTGTTACAGGCGAACACTGAAGCTTTCTTT.

V usage is TRBV7-2 and J usage is TRBJ2-1; D gene unclear. Germline V CDR1 and CDR2: SGHTA, FQGNSA. The CDR3 consists of 14 residues. Trimming shortened V by 0 bases and J by 3 bases, and 6 bases separated the two germline ends. CDR3 amino acids: CASSLARYYNEQFF. As DNA, the CDR3 is TGTGCCAGCAGCTTAGCTAGGTACTACAATGAGCAGTTCTTC. The whole variable domain, filled in from reference TRBV7-2 and TRBJ2-1, reads GAGVSQSPSNKVTEKGKDVELRCDPISGHTALYWYRQSLGQGLEFLIYFQGNSAPDKSGLPSDRFSAERTGGSVSTLTIQRTQQEDSAVYLCASSLARYYNEQFFGPGTRLTVL.

CDR3 amino acids: CAVGYRGPRETQYF. Written as DNA, the CDR3 is TGTGCCGTTGGGTACCGGGGGCCCAGGGAGACCCAGTACTTC. The V and J genes are TRBV27 and TRBJ2-5, with D perhaps TRBD1 or TRBD2 (6 bases each). This CDR3 is 14 amino acids long. Between the trimmed V and J ends, which lost 11 bases and 5 bases, there was a span of 21 bases. The germline gives CDR1 MNHEY, CDR2 SMNVEV (reference sequence).